This T cell receptor (beta chain) was sequenced for a study of T cell responses to AZD1222 COVID-19 vaccine (dated by TCRdb to about 2021). In terms of the full investigation: A total of 233 trial participants underwent TCR sequencing, of whom some 210 received two doses of AZD1222 and 26 received two doses of the MenACWY control vaccine. Trial participants were enrolled by age into subgroups of 18-55, 56-69 and 70-plus years, and around 140, 26 and 57 TCR-sequenced participants, respectively, were included in these subgroups. Broader findings and caveats from the paper: Participants were mostly white British, with more females than males. The authors suggested clonal diversity may have been underestimated. Vaccine-associated CD4 TCRs spanned the whole spike protein, with dominant responses in regions 160-218 and 743-854. Nearly half of unique spike-specific TCRs reportedly recognized epitopes outside regions mutated in the B.1.351 and B.1.1.7 variants. In the small 56-69-year group, the increase in depth fell short of significance, most likely because of low power. Conclusions about previously exposed vaccinees are limited because only six or seven AZD1222 recipients were SARS-CoV-2 seropositive at baseline. After two AZD1222 doses, spike-specific TCR breadth and depth were significantly higher than at day 0 and than in MenACWY recipients. Because no day 14 peak-response samples were available, the repertoires could be characterized only after the peak T cell response.

The CDR3 regions of human TCRbeta chains were analyzed by immunosequencing. Regarding the original processing steps: Repertoire TCRs were matched against a reference library of SARS-CoV-2-specific TCRs generated with the MIRA antigen-specificity platform. Breadth was defined as the fraction of unique TCRs that were SARS-CoV-2-associated. Depth was defined as the fraction of total T cells that were SARS-CoV-2-associated. Each spike-specific TCR was assigned to its reactive spike region and to a CD4 or CD8 class using the MIRA data. Log10-transformed breadth and depth values were compared by one-way ANOVA with Sidak's multiple comparisons tests. In TCRdb, the immuneACCESS table is reduced to in-frame sequences with V and J assigned. These tables do not hold every clone; where another copy was compared, an unresolved V gene accounts for under half, and the others remain unexplained. V and J calls and clone size come straight from that table; D and trimming were deduced from the DNA. This sample gives 91,000 or so clones in total; approximately 90% of them show up just once. Roughly 3.1% of the sample comes from the top ten.

This specimen's time point label, per the study, means: about 28 days (+/-7) after the second vaccine dose. Because spike-specific TCR depth and breadth did not differ between the two schedules, AZD1222 recipients who got a second dose at roughly 4 weeks were pooled with those who got a second dose at roughly 12 weeks. Samples from vaccinated people were obtained from the UK trials COV001 and COV002, which included a single-blind randomized controlled phase 2/3 trial of AZD1222 (ChAdOx1 nCoV-19) in healthy adults. For TCRbeta chain sequencing, PBMC samples from trial participants were taken at day 0 and at day 28 after the second dose. Comment on this clone: The antigen this receptor binds is unknown. No quality values exist for individual bases; no much larger clone is one base distant.

The CDR3 measures 13 amino acids from cysteine to phenylalanine. The read is trimmed to its CDR3 DNA, 39 bases read in frame from base 1. CDR1 and CDR2 are read off the germline V gene as SQVTM and ANQGSEA. The V end loses 1 base and the J end loses 0 bases, and a stretch of 6 bases separates them. The sequence was collected from an adult who received the AZD1222 COVID-19 vaccine. The chain joins TRBV29-1 to TRBJ1-1, with the D gene not confidently named. The sequences come from peripheral blood, collected 28 days after the second AZD1222 dose. CDR3 reads: CSVEGRLNTEAFF. DNA sequence: TGCAGCGTTGAAGGCCGTTTGAACACTGAAGCTTTCTTT.